This T cell receptor beta chain was identified during a study of T cells in Graves' hyperthyroidism and ophthalmopathy. Study-level points and caveats: Ophthalmopathy prediction by the model preceded onset by a median 6.5 months.

CDR3 size: 16 residues. V was trimmed by 0 bases and J by 5 bases, leaving 16 bases between them. Germline CDR1 reads MNHNY; CDR2 reads SVGAGI (reference sequence). What was amplified from RNA transcripts were TCR beta CDR3 regions. An initial round of RT-PCR targeting the TCR CDR3 relied on the HTBI primer set. TCRdb recomputed calls from the multiplex PCR reads with MiXCR, one row per CDR3 protein. The profile shows around 580,000 distinct CDR3 sequences, about half of them singletons. Note on this clonotype: Its antigen is undetermined.

The sequenced material came from peripheral blood or thyroid tissue (not recorded which). This TCR came from a young woman with Graves' hyperthyroidism. This rearrangement joins TRBV6-6 to TRBJ2-5; perhaps TRBD2 as D (5 bases). The CDR3: CASSYSTAGPAETQYF. For the CDR3, the DNA is TGTGCCAGCAGTTACTCGACCGCGGGCCCGGCGGAGACCCAGTACTTC.